The rows below give T cell receptor beta chains drawn from one sample of a study of T cells in Graves' hyperthyroidism and ophthalmopathy. TCRdb re-called the multiplex PCR reads with MiXCR, one entry per CDR3 protein. This table has roughly 420,000 distinct CDR3 sequences, approximately 14% appearing once. The specimen sequenced was blood. These receptors originate from a woman aged 18-35 years with Graves' hyperthyroidism. Each CDR3 is given without its conserved first and last residue.

cdr3_length j_call v_call cdr3_aa
12 TRBJ2-1 TRBV11-2 ASSSTVSNNEQF
13 TRBJ2-3 TRBV30 AWSHPGSTTDTQY
13 TRBJ1-2 TRBV6-1 ASSPRTGLAYGYT
13 TRBJ1-2 TRBV27 ASSLRGDLNYGYT
13 TRBJ2-7 TRBV7-2 ASSHFRTGGNEQY
13 TRBJ2-1 TRBV11-1 ASSLRTGTYNEQF
13 TRBJ2-1 TRBV6-1 ATAETSGRYNEQF
12 TRBJ1-4 TRBV20-1 SATKPGGNEKLF
14 TRBJ1-2 TRBV6-2/TRBV6-3 ASSYSTPGQGNGYT
11 TRBJ1-2 TRBV5-6 ASSQGTVSGYT
10 TRBJ2-3 TRBV2 ASRGSTDTQY
10 TRBJ2-7 TRBV2 ATGGRAYEQY
14 TRBJ2-5 TRBV5-1 ASSFQLAGVQETQY
12 TRBJ1-4 TRBV5-1 ASSATGKREKLF
12 TRBJ1-5 TRBV28 ASSLYGEGQPQH
13 TRBJ2-1 TRBV11-2 ASSLTSGVYNEQF
14 TRBJ1-6 TRBV28 ASSLVGGLYNSPLH
14 TRBJ1-6 TRBV4-1 ASSQETGSHNSPLH
12 TRBJ1-1 TRBV20-1 SARAGQGGGEAF
19 TRBJ2-5 TRBV11-3 ASSFYICSARGLAEQETQY
13 TRBJ1-2 TRBV7-2 ASSLGVGGQGGYT
13 TRBJ1-2 TRBV5-5 VSSLDRGMFYGYT